The text below deals with one T cell receptor (beta chain). Its target is not known. These data are taken from a study of shared clonotypes between healthy human individuals. Study-wide points: The generation probabilities recorded for non-shared clonotypes fell below those of clonotypes shared by all four donors. An expected dependence of interdonor clonotype sharing on sequencing depth was noted. The low donor count limited represented genetic and exposure-history diversity.

Profiling relied on immunoSEQ multiplex PCR, and the TCRdb table lists in-frame clones only, not all of them. The table includes 550,000 to 700,000 clones, less than 80% detected once. The length of the CDR3 is 13 residues. The V end was cut by 0 bases, the J end by 5 bases, with 5 bases between. In germline, CDR1 is SEHNR, CDR2 FQNEAQ (reference sequence). The chain joins TRBV7-9 to TRBJ1-3; D is ambiguous. Sequencing was performed on memory CD4+ T cells sorted from blood. The subset is: CD45RA-negative fraction. The receptor was derived from a woman aged 25 to 39 in good health. The CDR3 loop is CASSLAGRNTIYF. The CDR3 DNA follows: TGTGCCAGCAGCTTAGCAGGAAGAAACACCATATATTTT.